This is a list of T cell receptor beta chains from one sample in a study of cytomegalovirus exposure and HLA in healthy donors. Measured with immunoSEQ multiplex PCR; TCRdb has only the in-frame clones, and not every one. The profile shows roughly 55,000 clones, approximately 71% of them singletons. The sample comprised PBMCs. These receptors came from a man aged 35 to 55 in good health and CMV-seropositive. Both conserved end residues are part of each CDR3. A D gene is named only where the DNA matches it firmly. A clone size is listed for some rows: how often the clone was seen (once, few, many), or a class if it is expanded.

clone size: few; J gene: TRBJ2-3; V gene: TRBV9; D gene: .; CDR3 protein: CASSVEGQRTDTQYF; CDR3 DNA: TGTGCCAGCAGCGTGGAGGGACAGCGGACCGATACGCAGTATTTT
clone size: .; J gene: TRBJ1-5; V gene: TRBV29-1; D gene: TRBD1; CDR3 protein: CSVRTGGEPQHF; CDR3 DNA: TGCAGCGTGAGGACAGGGGGCGAGCCCCAGCATTTT
clone size: few; J gene: TRBJ1-4; V gene: TRBV6-1; D gene: .; CDR3 protein: CASSLGRNEKLFF; CDR3 DNA: TGTGCCAGCAGCCTGGGGCGGAATGAAAAACTGTTTTTT
clone size: .; J gene: TRBJ2-7; V gene: TRBV6-1; D gene: .; CDR3 protein: CASSEPFRGGASEQYF; CDR3 DNA: TGTGCCAGCAGTGAGCCCTTCCGTGGGGGGGCGAGCGAGCAGTACTTC
clone size: .; J gene: TRBJ2-5; V gene: TRBV7-2; D gene: TRBD2; CDR3 protein: CASSLWAAGGGETQYF; CDR3 DNA: TGTGCCAGCAGCTTATGGGCAGCGGGGGGAGGGGAGACCCAGTACTTC
clone size: once; J gene: TRBJ2-1; V gene: TRBV4-1; D gene: .; CDR3 protein: CASSSGFSPYNEQFF; CDR3 DNA: TGCGCCAGCAGTAGCGGATTTTCCCCCTACAATGAGCAGTTCTTC
clone size: few; J gene: TRBJ1-4; V gene: TRBV4-3; D gene: .; CDR3 protein: CASSQEWAQGNTNEKLFF; CDR3 DNA: TGCGCCAGCAGCCAAGAATGGGCACAGGGTAATACTAATGAAAAACTGTTTTTT
clone size: .; J gene: TRBJ2-1; V gene: TRBV30; D gene: TRBD2; CDR3 protein: CASEPLAGGSNEQFF; CDR3 DNA: TGTGCTTCCGAGCCCCTAGCGGGGGGTTCGAATGAGCAGTTCTTC
clone size: .; J gene: TRBJ1-1; V gene: TRBV12-5; D gene: .; CDR3 protein: CASGFGGNTEAFF; CDR3 DNA: TGTGCTAGTGGTTTCGGAGGGAACACTGAAGCTTTCTTT
clone size: .; J gene: TRBJ1-5; V gene: TRBV29-1; D gene: .; CDR3 protein: CSVSPAGGENQPQHF; CDR3 DNA: TGCAGCGTTTCACCCGCCGGGGGGGAAAATCAGCCCCAGCATTTT
clone size: few; J gene: TRBJ2-3; V gene: TRBV4-1; D gene: .; CDR3 protein: CASSQDSGISTDTQYF; CDR3 DNA: TGCGCCAGCAGCCAAGACAGCGGAATAAGCACAGATACGCAGTATTTT
clone size: .; J gene: TRBJ2-7; V gene: TRBV13; D gene: .; CDR3 protein: CASRSSYEQYF; CDR3 DNA: TGTGCCAGCAGGAGCTCCTACGAGCAGTACTTC
clone size: once; J gene: TRBJ1-5; V gene: TRBV19; D gene: .; CDR3 protein: CASSVTLRQPQHF; CDR3 DNA: TGTGCCAGTAGCGTAACCCTGAGACAGCCCCAGCATTTT
clone size: .; J gene: TRBJ2-7; V gene: TRBV4-1; D gene: .; CDR3 protein: CASSQEGTGFYEQYF; CDR3 DNA: TGCGCCAGCAGCCAAGAGGGAACAGGTTTCTACGAGCAGTACTTC
clone size: .; J gene: TRBJ1-6; V gene: TRBV4-3; D gene: .; CDR3 protein: CASSQARSYNSPLHF; CDR3 DNA: TGCGCCAGCAGCCAAGCTCGCTCCTATAATTCACCCCTCCACTTT
clone size: few; J gene: TRBJ2-6; V gene: TRBV5-6; D gene: .; CDR3 protein: CASSLPLAGANVLTF; CDR3 DNA: TGTGCCAGCAGCTTACCCTTGGCAGGGGCCAACGTCCTGACTTTC
clone size: .; J gene: TRBJ1-6; V gene: TRBV27; D gene: .; CDR3 protein: CASSRSGTPVSSPLHF; CDR3 DNA: TGTGCCAGCAGTCGGAGTGGGACTCCAGTAAGTTCACCCCTCCACTTT
clone size: few; J gene: TRBJ2-1; V gene: TRBV7-2; D gene: TRBD2; CDR3 protein: CASSLRAVGSGGDEQFF; CDR3 DNA: TGTGCCAGCAGCTTACGTGCGGTGGGTAGCGGGGGCGATGAGCAGTTCTTC
clone size: .; J gene: TRBJ2-7; V gene: TRBV11-1; D gene: .; CDR3 protein: CASSWGTPDNEQYF; CDR3 DNA: TGTGCCAGCAGCTGGGGGACACCCGACAACGAGCAGTACTTC
clone size: .; J gene: TRBJ2-2; V gene: TRBV9; D gene: .; CDR3 protein: CASSVDPAGELFF; CDR3 DNA: TGTGCCAGCAGCGTAGACCCAGCCGGGGAGCTGTTTTTT
clone size: few; J gene: TRBJ1-4; V gene: TRBV5-8; D gene: .; CDR3 protein: CASSLPGAGDEKLFF; CDR3 DNA: TGTGCCAGCAGCCTACCCGGGGCAGGGGATGAAAAACTGTTTTTT
clone size: .; J gene: TRBJ2-7; V gene: TRBV25-1; D gene: TRBD1; CDR3 protein: CASSPGQGSYEQYF; CDR3 DNA: TGTGCCAGCAGTCCGGGACAGGGGTCCTACGAGCAGTACTTC
clone size: .; J gene: TRBJ1-5; V gene: TRBV30; D gene: TRBD1; CDR3 protein: CAWSLDRGDQPQHF; CDR3 DNA: TGTGCCTGGAGTTTGGACAGGGGGGATCAGCCCCAGCATTTT